These 32 T cell receptor beta chains were all obtained from the same sample, sequenced in a study of blood T cell repertoires in COVID-19. The table came from immunoSEQ multiplex PCR; TCRdb's copy has only in-frame clones and leaves some out. The sample has 200,000 to 250,000 clones; around 83% are singletons. Sequenced input: peripheral blood. Every receptor here comes from a woman between 45 and 65 years old with COVID-19, enrolled during active disease.

This sequence joins TRBV6-4 and TRBJ2-3; D is uncertain. The CDR3 length is 14 residues. The germline CDR1 and CDR2 sequences are MRHNA and SNTAGT. Trimming pared 3 bases from V and 0 bases from J, leaving 7 bases between. The CDR3 DNA reads TGTGCCAGCAGTGAGGCGGCTAGCACAGATACGCAGTATTTT. Amino acid sequence: CASSEAASTDTQYF.

The rearrangement uses TRBV6-5 and TRBJ1-1, with no clear D. CDR3 length: 12 residues. Trimming removed 7 bases at V and 0 bases at J, with 6 bases between. From germline, CDR1 is MNHEY and CDR2 SVGAGI. The chain's CDR3 is CASNQMNTEAFF. In DNA, the CDR3 is TGTGCCAGCAACCAGATGAACACTGAAGCTTTCTTT.

The V call is TRBV7-8, the J call TRBJ1-3, with no clear D. CDR1 and CDR2 (germline): SGHVS, FQNEAQ. V was cut by 5 bases and J by 4 bases, with 18 bases left in between. The CDR3 is 16 residues long. CDR3 nucleotide sequence: TGTGCCAGCAGCCGTAGGGAGGGCGCGGAAGGAAACACCATATATTTT. It encodes CASSRREGAEGNTIYF.

The chain carries TRBV4-1 and TRBJ1-2; the match to TRBD1 covers 7 bases. The CDR3 extends over 16 amino acids. CDR1 and CDR2 (germline): MGHRA, YSYEKL. V dropped 3 bases and J dropped 4; count of bases not matched to a gene: 11. CDR3 sequence reads: CASSHEGSNRGYGYTF. The CDR3 bases are TGCGCCAGCAGCCATGAGGGGTCGAACAGGGGCTATGGCTACACCTTC.

The chain combines TRBV6-1 with TRBJ1-2; 12 bases agree with TRBD1. This CDR3 spans 16 amino acids. With 2 bases clipped from V and 8 bases from J, the junction kept 9 bases outside the gene matches. The germline CDR1 and CDR2 sequences are MNHNS and SASEGT. The CDR3 coding sequence is TGTGCCAGCAGTGAATGGCACGGCGGGACAGGGGGCGGCTACACCTTC. It yields the protein CASSEWHGGTGGGYTF.

V is TRBV7-2 and J is TRBJ2-3, with 11 bases identical to TRBD2. With V trimmed by 5 bases and J by 4 bases, 8 bases remained unmatched. This CDR3 comprises 16 residues. CDR1 is SGHTA and CDR2 is FQGNSA in the germline V gene. CDR3: CASSPRLAGGADTQYF. CDR3 in DNA: TGTGCCAGCAGCCCCCGGTTAGCGGGGGGGGCAGATACGCAGTATTTT. The variable domain in full, completed from reference TRBV7-2 and TRBJ2-3, reads GAGVSQSPSNKVTEKGKDVELRCDPISGHTALYWYRQSLGQGLEFLIYFQGNSAPDKSGLPSDRFSAERTGGSVSTLTIQRTQQEDSAVYLCASSPRLAGGADTQYFGPGTRLTVL.

The chain employs TRBV5-4 and TRBJ2-7, with TRBD1 identical over 7 bases. The trim removed 2 bases at V and 2 bases at J, leaving 4 bases unmatched. The germline gives CDR1 SGHNT, CDR2 YYREEE (reference sequence). The CDR3 is 14 amino acids. CDR3 sequence (DNA): TGTGCCAGCAGCTTCTGGACAGGTACCTACGAGCAGTACTTC. It yields the protein CASSFWTGTYEQYF. Full variable domain (missing parts from reference TRBV5-4 and TRBJ2-7): ETGVTQSPTHLIKTRGQQVTLRCSSQSGHNTVSWYQQALGQGPQFIFQYYREEENGRGNFPPRFSGLQFPNYSSELNVNALELDDSALYLCASSFWTGTYEQYFGPGTRLTVT.

This chain uses TRBV6-2 or TRBV6-3 with TRBJ1-2; 8 positions agree with TRBD1. The CDR3 totals 15 residues. Looked up from germline, CDR1 is MNHEY and CDR2 is SVGEGT. Trimming took 0 bases from V and 7 from J; bases not matched to a gene: 7. This chain's CDR3 is CASSYSSGGLGGYTF. The CDR3 DNA follows: TGTGCCAGCAGTTACTCATCAGGGGGCCTCGGTGGCTACACCTTC.

J is TRBJ2-5 and V is TRBV28, with unresolved D. The CDR3 loop spans 14 amino acids. Deletions cut 6 bases from V and 5 bases from J, with 16 bases between. CDR1 MDHEN and CDR2 SYDVKM come from the germline V gene. The DNA of the CDR3 is TGTGCCAGCAGCCTCAGACCCAAGAGGGAGACCCAGTACTTC. This sequence encodes CASSLRPKRETQYF.

CDR3 region: CASSHPPAGGLSDEQFF. The CDR3 region has the DNA TGCGCCAGCAGCCACCCCCCAGCGGGGGGCCTTAGCGATGAGCAGTTCTTC. This rearrangement joins TRBV10-2 to TRBJ2-1; 9 bases align to TRBD2. V was pared by 6 bases and J by 8 bases, with 17 bases of the junction left unmatched. Germline V gives CDR1 WSHSY, CDR2 SAAADI. The CDR3 runs to 17 residues.

The chain combines TRBV10-2 with TRBJ1-1, with D hard to call. CDR1 is WSHSY and CDR2 is SAAADI in the germline V gene. The CDR3 sequence is 15 residues long. With 5 bases removed from V and 4 bases from J, the gap between germline ends came to 17 bases. This chain's CDR3 is CASSLPGGITTEAFF. CDR3 bases: TGCGCCAGCAGTCTCCCGGGAGGAATCACCACTGAAGCTTTCTTT.

Comments on this clone: A junction boundary mismatches the germline segment, possibly from a read error. The V call is TRBV12-3 or TRBV12-4, the J call TRBJ2-4; 8 positions agree with TRBD2. This CDR3 has 12 residues. The CDR3: CASSPRGGPVSF. CDR3 in DNA: TGTGCCAGCAGTCCTCGGGGGGGGCCGGTGAGCTTC.

The gene calls are TRBV5-1 and TRBJ2-7; weak D call: TRBD1 (6 bases). V was clipped by 0 bases and J by 2 bases, with 9 bases between them. Germline CDR1 and CDR2: SGHRS and YFSETQ. The CDR3 spans 14 residues. CDR3 amino acids: CASSLARGPYEQYF. The CDR3 DNA reads TGCGCCAGCAGCTTGGCCAGGGGACCCTACGAGCAGTACTTC.

The chain links TRBV25-1 to TRBJ1-3, with D maybe TRBD1 (6 bases). The germline V and J ends were trimmed by 3 bases and 0 bases, with 12 bases remaining between them. CDR1 MGHDK and CDR2 SYGVNS come from the germline V gene. This CDR3 has 16 amino acids. Here the CDR3 reads CASSDYRANSGNTIYF. CDR3 bases: TGTGCCAGCAGTGACTACAGGGCGAACTCTGGAAACACCATATATTTT.

In nucleotides, the CDR3 is TGTGCCAGCAGTCAGGGAATTCCAAAACCTTATGGCTACACCTTC. Its translation is CASSQGIPKPYGYTF. The V call is TRBV6-5, the J call TRBJ1-2; possibly TRBD1 for D (5 bases). The CDR3 runs to 15 residues. The V gene lost 5 bases and the J gene lost 5 bases, with 18 bases spanning the gap. CDR1 is MNHEY, CDR2 SVGAGI, per germline.

The rearrangement links TRBV27 to TRBJ1-1; D is unresolved. Germline-derived CDR1 and CDR2 are MNHEY and SMNVEV (reference sequence). The CDR3 has 13 amino acids. Trimming shortened V by 3 bases and J by 7 bases, and 12 bases separated the two germline ends. The CDR3 DNA reads TGTGCCAGCAGTTTTTTGAGCGGAATTGAAGCTTTCTTT. It specifies CASSFLSGIEAFF.

This chain connects TRBV5-6 to TRBJ1-1; possibly TRBD1 for D (6 bases). The CDR3 loop spans 16 amino acids. In germline, CDR1 is SGHDT, CDR2 YYEEEE. V was pared by 0 bases and J by 0 bases, with 12 bases between. The CDR3 DNA is TGTGCCAGCAGCTTGGCGACAGGTGCACTGAACACTGAAGCTTTCTTT. Its protein product is CASSLATGALNTEAFF.

The chain couples TRBV4-1 to TRBJ2-1; TRBD2 matches at 14 bases. Per the germline V gene, CDR1 is MGHRA and CDR2 is YSYEKL. CDR3 size: 17 residues. With 1 base clipped from V and 7 bases from J, the junction kept 6 bases outside the gene matches. CDR3 amino acids: CASSQGPTSGGVNEQFF. CDR3 DNA sequence: TGCGCCAGCAGCCAAGGCCCGACTAGCGGGGGGGTAAATGAGCAGTTCTTC.

In DNA, the CDR3 is TGTGCCAGCAGTCGCTTGTCAACAGGGGGCGCGTTAGGCGAGCAGTACTTC. Translated, it gives CASSRLSTGGALGEQYF. This rearrangement joins TRBV27 to TRBJ2-7; TRBD1 matches at 9 bases. The CDR3 totals 17 residues. V dropped 5 bases and J dropped 6; count of bases not matched to a gene: 17. Germline V gene data show CDR1 as MNHEY and CDR2 as SMNVEV (reference sequence).

The J gene is TRBJ2-7, the V gene TRBV28, with a tentative D call TRBD2 (5 bases). Germline CDR1 MDHEN, CDR2 SYDVKM. V was cut by 3 bases and J by 0 bases, with 6 bases left in between. This CDR3 has 13 amino acids. CDR3 in DNA: TGTGCCAGCAGTTTTGGGAGCTCCTACGAGCAGTACGTC. Amino acid sequence: CASSFGSSYEQYV.

V usage is TRBV4-3 and J usage is TRBJ2-7; 12 bases line up with TRBD2. J was trimmed by 0 bases and V by 0 bases; bases with no gene match: 9. This CDR3 region has 19 residues. Germline-derived CDR1 and CDR2 are LGHNA and YSLEER. The CDR3 DNA is TGCGCCAGCAGCCAAGATAGTACTAGCGGGGGGCCCAGCTCCTACGAGCAGTACTTC. Encoded protein: CASSQDSTSGGPSSYEQYF.

This chain links TRBV10-2 with TRBJ1-3; 7 nucleotides line up with TRBD1. Losses at the gene ends were 0 bases for V and 2 bases for J; bases not matched to a gene: 4. This CDR3 spans 16 amino acids. Germline values: CDR1 WSHSY, CDR2 SAAADI. The CDR3 region has the DNA TGCGCCAGCAGTGAGTCCCGACAGGGCCCTGGAAACACCATATATTTT. It encodes CASSESRQGPGNTIYF.

The V and J genes are TRBV11-2 and TRBJ2-5, with TRBD1 matching 7 bases. CDR3 length equals 16 residues. The trim removed 5 bases at V and 4 bases at J, leaving 13 bases unmatched. The germline V gene encodes CDR1 SGHAT and CDR2 FQNNGV. CDR3 protein: CASSTPETGKGETQYF. Written as DNA, the CDR3 is TGTGCCAGCAGCACCCCCGAGACAGGGAAGGGAGAGACCCAGTACTTC.

The chain combines TRBV9 with TRBJ2-1, with TRBD1 matching 8 bases. V shed 4 bases and J 6 bases; nucleotides not matched to a gene: 6. The germline CDR1 and CDR2 sequences are SGDLS and YYNGEE. The CDR3 consists of 14 residues. The CDR3 DNA reads TGTGCCAGCAGCCGACAGGGGAGGTTCAATGAGCAGTTCTTC. Residues: CASSRQGRFNEQFF.

The chain has TRBV29-1 and TRBJ2-1; weak D call: TRBD2 (5 bases). This CDR3 contains 11 residues. V shed 6 bases and J shed 7 bases, with 10 bases lying between them. CDR1 and CDR2 (germline): SQVTM, ANQGSEA. The CDR3 here is CSVDPGNEQFF. The CDR3 nucleotides are TGCAGCGTCGACCCGGGGAATGAGCAGTTCTTC.

The chain is built from TRBV25-1 and TRBJ1-1; tentatively, D is TRBD1 (5 bases). The CDR3 totals 14 residues. The germline CDR1 and CDR2 sequences are MGHDK and SYGVNS. Trimming pared 5 bases from V and 3 bases from J, leaving 13 bases between. The DNA of the CDR3 is TGTGCCAGCAGTCCTCGCCTACAGGACACTGAAGCTTTCTTT. Translation gives CASSPRLQDTEAFF.

V and J are TRBV24-1 and TRBJ2-7; 11 bases agree with TRBD2. Germline V gene data show CDR1 as KGHDR and CDR2 as SFDVKD. V lost 5 bases to trimming and J lost 4 bases; unmatched junction nucleotides: 9. The CDR3 consists of 16 residues. The CDR3 region is CATSASSGGLGYEQYV. For the CDR3, the DNA is TGTGCCACCAGTGCCTCTAGCGGGGGGCTGGGGTACGAGCAGTACGTC.

This chain joins TRBV7-6 and TRBJ2-3; TRBD2 agrees at 8 bases. Germline lookup yields CDR1 SGHVS and CDR2 FNYEAQ. This CDR3 is built from 15 residues. The V gene end was trimmed by 4 bases and the J gene end by 4 bases; junction bases not matched to a gene: 7. The CDR3 DNA sequence: TGTGCCAGCAGCTCACGGGGGGGCGGCGCAGATACGCAGTATTTT. It translates to CASSSRGGGADTQYF.

CDR3 residues: CASSLSDRGLDEQYF. CDR3 nucleotide sequence: TGCGCCAGCAGCTTGAGCGACAGGGGGCTGGACGAGCAGTACTTC. V and J are TRBV5-1 and TRBJ2-7, with TRBD1 matching over 10 bases. V lost 1 base and J lost 5; bases outside the gene matches: 6. The CDR3 covers 15 residues. CDR1 is SGHRS, CDR2 YFSETQ, per germline. The variable domain in full, with the rest retrieved from reference TRBV5-1 and TRBJ2-7, is KAGVTQTPRYLIKTRGQQVTLSCSPISGHRSVSWYQQTPGQGLQFLFEYFSETQRNKGNFPGRFSGRQFSNSRSEMNVSTLELGDSALYLCASSLSDRGLDEQYFGPGTRLTVT.

The chain links TRBV9 to TRBJ1-6; 8 bases are shared with TRBD1. CDR3 length: 15 residues. The germline V gene has CDR1 SGDLS and CDR2 YYNGEE. The V segment lost 0 bases and the J segment 8 bases; nucleotides outside the gene matches: 4. CDR3 sequence reads: CASSVEAGGHSPLHF. CDR3 coding DNA: TGTGCCAGCAGCGTAGAGGCAGGGGGCCATTCACCCCTCCACTTT.

The V call is TRBV29-1, the J call TRBJ1-1, with a tentative D call TRBD1 (5 bases). Trimming removed 3 bases at V and 10 bases at J, with 12 bases between. The CDR3 consists of 11 residues. CDR1 is SQVTM, CDR2 ANQGSEA, per germline. Here the CDR3 DNA reads TGCAGCGTTGATTTGGGGAGGGGAGCTTTCTTT. It codes for CSVDLGRGAFF.

The CDR3 DNA is TGTGCCAGCAGTTTCCGACAGGGCGGTCAGCCCCAGCATTTT. Translation: CASSFRQGGQPQHF. V gene TRBV27 combines with J gene TRBJ1-5, with 7 bases that match TRBD1. Germline lookup yields CDR1 MNHEY and CDR2 SMNVEV (reference sequence). There are 14 residues in the CDR3. V lost 3 bases, J lost 6 bases, and 5 bases stayed unmatched.